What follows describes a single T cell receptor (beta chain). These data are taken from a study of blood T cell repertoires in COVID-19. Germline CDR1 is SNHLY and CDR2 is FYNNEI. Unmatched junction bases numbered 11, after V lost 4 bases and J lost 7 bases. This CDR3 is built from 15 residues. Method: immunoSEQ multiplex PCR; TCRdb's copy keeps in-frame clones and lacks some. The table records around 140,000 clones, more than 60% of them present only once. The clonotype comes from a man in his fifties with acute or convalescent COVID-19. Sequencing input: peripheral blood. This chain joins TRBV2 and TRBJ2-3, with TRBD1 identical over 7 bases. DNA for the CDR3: TGTGCCAGCAGTGGCCCAGGGGACAGTTGGAATACGCAGTATTTT. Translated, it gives CASSGPGDSWNTQYF.